The 28 T cell receptor beta chains presented below share a single source sample, sequenced in a study of beta chain features in type 1 diabetes. Expressed TCRB transcripts got sequenced, as all isolated RNA was reverse transcribed. Clones were sequenced by immunoSEQ multiplex PCR, and TCRdb holds only the in-frame ones, with some missing. The sample lists roughly 230,000 clones, 9.6% occurring once. Sequencing was done on a sample of naive CD4+ T cells from blood. All receptors derive from a woman between 18 and 30 years old in good health.

The V gene is TRBV18, the J gene TRBJ2-1, with D perhaps TRBD2 (7 bases). The V gene's germline CDR1 is KGHSH and CDR2 LQKENI. This CDR3 comprises 17 residues. V lost 1 base to trimming and J lost 0 bases, with 13 bases between them. Here the CDR3 reads CASSPRGGAGSYNEQFF. CDR3 coding DNA: TGTGCCAGCTCACCACGGGGGGGGGCAGGCTCCTACAATGAGCAGTTCTTC.

This clone appeared a few times. V and J are TRBV19 and TRBJ2-7, with D perhaps TRBD2 (7 bases). From germline, CDR1 is LNHDA and CDR2 SQIVND (reference sequence). The CDR3 is made up of 14 amino acids. V lost 5 bases, J lost 3 bases, and 14 bases lay in between. The CDR3 region has the DNA TGTGCCAGTAGTGCAGCAGGGGAGGGCTACGAGCAGTACTTC. Encoded protein: CASSAAGEGYEQYF.

This chain links TRBV5-1 with TRBJ2-3; D is unclear. Germline V gene sequence: CDR1 SGHRS, CDR2 YFSETQ. Trimming took off 6 bases at V and 0 bases at J, with 8 bases between the two ends. The length of the CDR3 is 13 residues. In nucleotides, the CDR3 is TGCGCCAGCAATGAACGGAGCACAGATACGCAGTATTTT. The encoded protein is CASNERSTDTQYF. The full variable domain, with the rest looked up from reference TRBV5-1 and TRBJ2-3, is KAGVTQTPRYLIKTRGQQVTLSCSPISGHRSVSWYQQTPGQGLQFLFEYFSETQRNKGNFPGRFSGRQFSNSRSEMNVSTLELGDSALYLCASNERSTDTQYFGPGTRLTVL.

The V gene is TRBV25-1, the J gene TRBJ1-2; TRBD1 is a possible D gene (6 bases). V lost 2 bases and J lost 5, with 15 bases in between. The V gene's germline CDR1 is MGHDK and CDR2 SYGVNS. The CDR3 contains 15 residues. The CDR3, as DNA: TGTGCCAGCAGTGAAGGTTCAGGGGACAAGTATGGCTACACCTTC. Translated: CASSEGSGDKYGYTF.

The J gene is TRBJ2-7, the V gene TRBV11-2; the match to TRBD1 covers 7 bases. This CDR3 comprises 14 residues. Losses at the gene ends were 3 bases for V and 1 base for J; bases not matched to a gene: 3. Germline values: CDR1 SGHAT, CDR2 FQNNGV. The CDR3 here is CASSFGDSSYEQYF. CDR3 DNA sequence: TGTGCCAGCAGCTTCGGGGACAGTTCCTACGAGCAGTACTTC.

This clone was seen at least ten times. V is TRBV18 and J is TRBJ2-1, with D possibly TRBD1 on 6 matching bases. V lost 1 base, J lost 0 bases, and 7 bases lay in between. Germline lookup yields CDR1 KGHSH and CDR2 LQKENI. The length of the CDR3 is 15 residues. The chain's CDR3 is CASSPRQDSYNEQFF. The CDR3 DNA reads TGTGCCAGCTCACCACGACAGGACTCCTACAATGAGCAGTTCTTC.

This clone has just a few counts. The V and J genes are TRBV5-1 and TRBJ2-3; 12 nucleotides match TRBD2. Germline loops: CDR1 SGHRS, CDR2 YFSETQ. The CDR3 runs 15 residues. The J segment lost 6 bases and the V segment lost 0 bases, leaving 2 bases of the junction unmatched. CDR3 residues: CASSLGLAGVDTQYF. CDR3 DNA: TGCGCCAGCAGCTTGGGACTAGCGGGAGTCGATACGCAGTATTTT.

The chain recombines TRBV9 with TRBJ2-1; TRBD2 matches 14 bases. CDR1 is SGDLS, CDR2 YYNGEE, per germline. The CDR3 is 15 residues long. Trimming at V came to 6 bases and at J to 11 bases, leaving 10 bases not matched to a gene. The CDR3 protein is CASTETSGRVRQQFF. DNA of the CDR3: TGTGCCAGCACCGAGACTAGCGGGAGGGTTAGGCAGCAGTTCTTC.

This clone was seen only a few times. This rearrangement joins TRBV30 to TRBJ1-6; 7 nucleotides line up with TRBD1. The V and J ends lost 1 base and 14 bases, in that order; junction bases with no gene match: 8. This CDR3 comprises 13 residues. Germline CDR1 reads GTSNPN; CDR2 reads SVGIG (reference sequence). CDR3 loop: CAWSEGQLVTLHF. The CDR3 DNA follows: TGTGCCTGGAGTGAGGGACAGTTGGTCACCCTCCACTTT.

V is TRBV19 and J is TRBJ1-5; the D gene is possibly TRBD1 (5 bases). This CDR3 contains 15 residues. Looked up from germline, CDR1 is LNHDA and CDR2 is SQIVND (reference sequence). Trimming pared 8 bases from V and 0 bases from J, leaving 14 bases between. CDR3: CASGGATISNQPQHF. CDR3 nucleotides: TGTGCCAGTGGTGGGGCCACTATTAGCAATCAGCCCCAGCATTTT.

This clone was observed many times. The chain is built from TRBV14 and TRBJ2-7; 7 bases match TRBD2. The trim removed 3 bases at V and 0 bases at J, leaving 2 bases unmatched. The CDR3 totals 14 residues. CDR1 is SGHDN and CDR2 is FVKESK in the germline V gene. The DNA for the CDR3 is TGTGCCAGCAGCCAGCGGGAGATCTCCTACGAGCAGTACTTC. It encodes CASSQREISYEQYF. The full variable domain, in which reference TRBV14 and TRBJ2-7 provide the parts outside the CDR3, is EAGVTQFPSHSVIEKGQTVTLRCDPISGHDNLYWYRRVMGKEIKFLLHFVKESKQDESGMPNNRFLAERTGGTYSTLKVQPAELEDSGVYFCASSQREISYEQYFGPGTRLTVT.

This clone was detected many times. V usage is TRBV7-2 and J usage is TRBJ2-3; the match to TRBD2 covers 8 bases. V shed 1 base, J shed 4 bases, and the junction held 10 bases outside the gene matches. Germline-derived CDR1 and CDR2 are SGHTA and FQGNSA. The CDR3 consists of 17 residues. CDR3 residues: CASSLEGAAGVADTQYF. The CDR3 region has the DNA TGTGCCAGCAGCTTAGAAGGGGCAGCGGGGGTGGCAGATACGCAGTATTTT.

V gene TRBV7-6 combines with J gene TRBJ1-1; no clear D gene. The CDR3 length is 13 residues. From germline, CDR1 is SGHVS and CDR2 FNYEAQ. Trimming took off 5 bases at V and 0 bases at J, with 7 bases between the two ends. CDR3 sequence: CASSLRMNTEAFF. Here the CDR3 DNA reads TGTGCCAGCAGCCTGAGAATGAACACTGAAGCTTTCTTT.

This clone was recorded many times. Here the CDR3 DNA reads TGTGCCAGCAGCAAAGACCCGACTACCTACGAGCAGTACTTC. Translation: CASSKDPTTYEQYF. The V gene is TRBV7-9, the J gene TRBJ2-7, with D possibly matching TRBD2 (5 bases). This CDR3 spans 14 amino acids. The germline CDR1 and CDR2 sequences are SEHNR and FQNEAQ (reference sequence). Between the trimmed V and J ends, which lost 5 bases and 2 bases, there was a span of 13 bases.

The chain couples TRBV6-5 to TRBJ2-1, with D possibly matching TRBD2 (6 bases). There are 16 residues in the CDR3. Trimming removed 0 bases at V and 10 bases at J, with 19 bases between. Germline V CDR1 and CDR2: MNHEY, SVGAGI. CDR3 in DNA: TGTGCCAGCAGTTACTCGATCATACGGGGGTCGGGCGAGCAGTTCTTC. Its translation is CASSYSIIRGSGEQFF.

This clone was found a few times. This sequence joins TRBV5-4 and TRBJ1-5, with D possibly TRBD1 on 6 matching bases. Germline CDR1 and CDR2: SGHNT and YYREEE (reference sequence). The CDR3 has 14 amino acids. The V and J ends lost 4 bases and 5 bases respectively, with 13 bases between them. This chain's CDR3 is CASSPQGKDQPQHF. The CDR3 bases are TGTGCCAGCAGCCCACAGGGAAAGGATCAGCCCCAGCATTTT.

This clone has more than one count but fewer than ten. The genes are TRBV29-1 and TRBJ1-4; TRBD1 agrees at 9 bases. The CDR3 consists of 15 residues. Unmatched junction bases numbered 11, after V lost 4 bases and J lost 8 bases. CDR1 is SQVTM, CDR2 ANQGSEA, per germline. CDR3 nucleotides: TGCAGCGTTGCCCCAACGGGACAGGGCGACGAAAAACTGTTTTTT. Protein sequence: CSVAPTGQGDEKLFF.

This rearrangement joins TRBV6-1 to TRBJ2-7; 9 bases agree with TRBD2. V lost 7 bases and J lost 4; bases outside the gene matches: 8. Per germline, CDR1 MNHNS and CDR2 SASEGT. This CDR3 is 14 amino acids long. Written as DNA, the CDR3 is TGTGCCAGCACAGGGGCGGGAGGGGGATACGAGCAGTACTTC. It is translated as CASTGAGGGYEQYF.

This rearrangement joins TRBV18 to TRBJ1-1; tentative D call: TRBD1 (5 bases). Between the trimmed V and J ends, which lost 2 bases and 3 bases, there was a span of 13 bases. Germline V CDR1 and CDR2: KGHSH, LQKENI. The CDR3 contains 15 residues. This chain's CDR3 is CASSPSGAGYTEAFF. The CDR3 DNA follows: TGTGCCAGCTCACCATCCGGGGCGGGGTACACTGAAGCTTTCTTT.

This clone turned up a few times. The chain links TRBV5-4 to TRBJ2-5; 12 bases align to TRBD2. Germline-derived CDR1 and CDR2 are SGHNT and YYREEE (reference sequence). After removal of 5 bases from V and 4 bases from J, the junction contained 6 bases not matched to a gene. The CDR3 totals 15 residues. CDR3 sequence reads: CASSSSGGAGETQYF. For the CDR3, the DNA is TGTGCCAGCAGTTCTAGCGGGGGGGCCGGAGAGACCCAGTACTTC. Variable domain in full (rest from reference TRBV5-4 and TRBJ2-5): ETGVTQSPTHLIKTRGQQVTLRCSSQSGHNTVSWYQQALGQGPQFIFQYYREEENGRGNFPPRFSGLQFPNYSSELNVNALELDDSALYLCASSSSGGAGETQYFGPGTRLLVL.

The chain couples TRBV18 to TRBJ2-5; no reliable D call. The CDR3 sequence is 14 residues long. Germline V gives CDR1 KGHSH, CDR2 LQKENI. Trimming cost V 0 bases and J 5 bases, with 10 bases left between them. The CDR3 DNA reads TGTGCCAGCTCACCACCGGATAGCAAGGAGACCCAGTACTTC. Its protein product is CASSPPDSKETQYF.

J is TRBJ1-1 and V is TRBV5-1; 7 bases agree with TRBD1. Germline-derived CDR1 and CDR2 are SGHRS and YFSETQ. V gave up 2 bases and J gave up 6 bases; unmatched junction bases: 4. This CDR3 is 13 amino acids long. The CDR3 spells CASSFEGASEAFF. For the CDR3, the DNA is TGCGCCAGCAGCTTCGAGGGGGCCTCTGAAGCTTTCTTT. Looking up the rest from reference TRBV5-1 and TRBJ1-1 gives the full variable domain: KAGVTQTPRYLIKTRGQQVTLSCSPISGHRSVSWYQQTPGQGLQFLFEYFSETQRNKGNFPGRFSGRQFSNSRSEMNVSTLELGDSALYLCASSFEGASEAFFGQGTRLTVV.

The chain recombines TRBV4-1 with TRBJ2-3; 11 positions match TRBD2. V gave up 3 bases and J gave up 3 bases; unmatched junction bases: 5. The germline V gene encodes CDR1 MGHRA and CDR2 YSYEKL. The CDR3 is 16 amino acids. The CDR3 reads CASSHLLAGDTDTQYF. CDR3 DNA sequence: TGCGCCAGCAGCCACTTACTAGCGGGGGATACAGATACGCAGTATTTT.

The chain is built from TRBV27 and TRBJ2-7; perhaps TRBD1 as D (6 bases). The length of the CDR3 is 14 residues. Trimming shortened V by 5 bases and J by 4 bases, and 15 bases separated the two germline ends. Germline CDR1 is MNHEY and CDR2 is SMNVEV (reference sequence). CDR3 nucleotide sequence: TGTGCCAGCAGTCGGATAGGGACACATTACGAGCAGTACTTC. This gives the protein CASSRIGTHYEQYF.

In this sample, this clone turned up a few times. The V call is TRBV5-6, the J call TRBJ1-1; no definite D call. CDR1 and CDR2 (germline): SGHDT, YYEEEE. This CDR3 is built from 13 residues. V was cut by 4 bases and J by 3 bases, with 10 bases left in between. The CDR3 bases are TGTGCCAGCAGCCAGACAACGCACACTGAAGCTTTCTTT. Translation gives CASSQTTHTEAFF.

This clone has a handful of counts. The chain couples TRBV6-1 to TRBJ1-1, with D perhaps TRBD1 (5 bases). CDR1 and CDR2 from the germline V gene are MNHNS and SASEGT. The V end was cut by 11 bases, the J end by 0 bases, with 13 bases between. The CDR3 is 13 amino acids. Here the CDR3 reads CAGDSSLNTEAFF. The CDR3 DNA reads as TGTGCCGGTGACAGTTCCCTGAACACTGAAGCTTTCTTT.

There are a few counts of this clone. The V and J genes are TRBV7-9 and TRBJ2-3; D may be TRBD2 (6 bases). The CDR3 loop spans 15 amino acids. Germline loops: CDR1 SEHNR, CDR2 FQNEAQ (reference sequence). The V gene lost 3 bases and the J gene lost 3 bases, with 13 bases spanning the gap. The CDR3 is CASSLDGSRTDTQYF. The CDR3 DNA reads as TGTGCCAGCAGCTTGGACGGGAGTAGGACAGATACGCAGTATTTT.

This clone was counted many times. The genes are TRBV28 and TRBJ2-7; maybe TRBD1 (5 bases). Germline CDR1 MDHEN, CDR2 SYDVKM. The ends were cut back, 7 bases at V and 6 bases at J, with 13 bases in the middle. The CDR3 covers 12 residues. Written as DNA, the CDR3 is TGTGCCAGCACCGATCAGGGTCGCGAGCAGTACTTC. This gives the protein CASTDQGREQYF.